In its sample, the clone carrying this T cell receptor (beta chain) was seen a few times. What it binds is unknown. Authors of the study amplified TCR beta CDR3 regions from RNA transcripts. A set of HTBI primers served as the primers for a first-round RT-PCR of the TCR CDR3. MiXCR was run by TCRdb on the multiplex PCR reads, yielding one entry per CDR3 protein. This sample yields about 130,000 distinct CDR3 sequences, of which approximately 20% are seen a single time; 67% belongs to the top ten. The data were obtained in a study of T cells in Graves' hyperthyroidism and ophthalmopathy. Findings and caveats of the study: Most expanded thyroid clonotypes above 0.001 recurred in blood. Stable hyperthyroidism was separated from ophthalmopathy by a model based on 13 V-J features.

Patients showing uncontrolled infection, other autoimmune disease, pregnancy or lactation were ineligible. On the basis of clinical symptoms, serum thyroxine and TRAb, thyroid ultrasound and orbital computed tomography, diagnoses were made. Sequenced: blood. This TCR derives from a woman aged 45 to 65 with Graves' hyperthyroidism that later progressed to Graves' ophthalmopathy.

CDR3 sequence: CASSLWGGDTGELFF. The CDR3 DNA reads as TGTGCCAGCAGTTTATGGGGAGGGGACACCGGGGAGCTGTTTTTT. The rearrangement joins TRBV27 to TRBJ2-2; 7 positions agree with TRBD2. Unmatched junction bases numbered 2, after V lost 1 base and J lost 3 bases. The length of the CDR3 is 15 residues. CDR1 and CDR2 from the germline V gene are MNHEY and SMNVEV (reference sequence).